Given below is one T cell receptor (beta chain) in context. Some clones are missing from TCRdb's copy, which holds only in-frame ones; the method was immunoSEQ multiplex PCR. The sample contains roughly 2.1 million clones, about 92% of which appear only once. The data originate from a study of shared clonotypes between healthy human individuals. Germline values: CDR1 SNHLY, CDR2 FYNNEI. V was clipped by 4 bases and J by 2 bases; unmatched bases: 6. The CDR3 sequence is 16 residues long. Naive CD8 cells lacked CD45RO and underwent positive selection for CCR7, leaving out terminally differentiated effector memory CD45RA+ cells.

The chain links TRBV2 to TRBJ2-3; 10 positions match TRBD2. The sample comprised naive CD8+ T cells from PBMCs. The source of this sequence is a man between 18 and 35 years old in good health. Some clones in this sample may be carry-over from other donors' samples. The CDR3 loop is CASSGLAGWTTDTQYF. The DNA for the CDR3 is TGTGCCAGCAGTGGACTAGCGGGTTGGACCACAGATACGCAGTATTTT.